This T cell receptor (beta chain) was sequenced in a study of shared clonotypes between healthy human individuals. Study-level background: A donor's plate count was three for CD4 naive and three for CD4 memory; CD8 naive had two and CD8 memory one. Study findings and constraints: Donor scarcity curtailed the genetic and exposure-history diversity represented herein. Only blood was sampled; tissue repertoires likely differ. Larger estimated richness was generally seen in naive subsets than in memory subsets.

Trimming stripped 7 bases from V and 2 bases from J, with 13 bases between. The CDR3 sequence is 14 residues long. CDR1 MNHNS and CDR2 SASEGT come from the germline V gene. Remarks on this clone: Its antigen is not known.

Sequencing was performed with immunoSEQ multiplex PCR; in TCRdb, only in-frame clones are kept and a portion is missing. This table has roughly 1,100,000 clones, about 80% appearing once. This chain links TRBV6-1 with TRBJ2-3; tentative D call: TRBD2 (6 bases). The material sequenced was memory CD4+ T cells sorted from blood. Subset meaning: CD45RA-negative fraction. This TCR was recovered from a man aged 18 to 35 in good health. The CDR3 nucleotides are TGTGCCAGCACCGGTGGAGGGGTCACAGATACGCAGTATTTT. Protein product: CASTGGGVTDTQYF.